The 27 T cell receptor beta chains listed next were all sequenced from one sample in a study of radiation and T cells in renal cell carcinoma. Sequencing used immunoSEQ multiplex PCR; TCRdb keeps in-frame clones, though not all of them. The data contain 100,000 to 150,000 clones, approximately 80% of them singletons. Stated time point: baseline pretreatment blood. Sample treatment: 15 Gy SBRT to primary tumor, nephrectomy 4 weeks later. The source was blood, collected from a patient whose treatment included radiotherapy and nephrectomy. These receptors all stem from a woman aged 55 to 70 with renal cell carcinoma.

This sequence joins TRBV11-2 and TRBJ2-4; weak D call: TRBD1 (6 bases). The CDR3 has 15 residues. V shed 4 bases and J shed 9 bases, with 19 bases lying between them. In germline, CDR1 is SGHAT, CDR2 FQNNGV. The CDR3 nucleotides are TGTGCCAGCAGCTCCCCTACGGAGGACAGAAGCATTCAGTACTTC. Its translation: CASSSPTEDRSIQYF.

This clone occurred a few times. The chain is built from TRBV6-5 and TRBJ1-1, with 7 bases that match TRBD1. V lost 6 bases, J lost 4 bases, and 5 bases stayed unmatched. CDR1 is MNHEY and CDR2 is SVGAGI in the germline V gene. This CDR3 region has 13 residues. CDR3 sequence (DNA): TGTGCCAGCAGGAGACAGGGTGTCACTGAAGCTTTCTTT. This sequence encodes CASRRQGVTEAFF.

This clone was detected only once. This chain connects TRBV28 to TRBJ1-2; D is unresolved. Germline CDR1 reads MDHEN; CDR2 reads SYDVKM. V was pared by 6 bases and J by 4 bases, with 21 bases between. The CDR3 totals 16 residues. The CDR3 DNA follows: TGTGCCAGCAGCCTCGGTGGCGGTACTTTCCTCTATGGCTACACCTTC. Translated, it gives CASSLGGGTFLYGYTF.

The chain recombines TRBV13 with TRBJ2-1; D gene uncertain. Per the germline V gene, CDR1 is PRHDT and CDR2 is FYEKMQ (reference sequence). The length of the CDR3 is 15 residues. Between the trimmed V and J ends, which lost 5 bases and 2 bases, there was a span of 13 bases. The DNA of the CDR3 is TGTGCCAGCAGCGGGCCGATATCTGCCTACAATGAGCAGTTCTTC. Residues: CASSGPISAYNEQFF.

V is TRBV10-3 and J is TRBJ2-7; no definite D call. Germline CDR1 is ENHRY and CDR2 is SYGVKD. Trimming shortened V by 3 bases and J by 4 bases, and 10 bases separated the two germline ends. The CDR3 is made up of 13 amino acids. CDR3 nucleotides: TGTGCCATCAGTGACCCGAACCTTTACGAGCAGTACTTC. Its translation is CAISDPNLYEQYF.

V and J are TRBV10-3 and TRBJ2-7; 8 bases align to TRBD2. The ends lost 7 bases at V and 0 bases at J; junction bases unmatched: 5. CDR3 length equals 14 residues. Germline V gene lookup returns CDR1 ENHRY and CDR2 SYGVKD. DNA of the CDR3: TGTGCCATCAAAGCGGGGGACCCCTCCTACGAGCAGTACTTC. This sequence encodes CAIKAGDPSYEQYF.

This clone was seen only once. The rearrangement uses TRBV7-2 and TRBJ1-2; D ambiguous. CDR3 length equals 14 residues. Trimming took off 6 bases at V and 8 bases at J, with 19 bases between the two ends. CDR1 is SGHTA and CDR2 is FQGNSA in the germline V gene. The CDR3: CASSFNSGVRGYTF. The CDR3 DNA reads as TGTGCCAGCAGTTTCAATTCCGGGGTCCGAGGCTACACCTTC.

This clone was detected only a few times. The chain links TRBV29-1 to TRBJ2-1, with a possible D match to TRBD1 (6 bases). Germline CDR1 and CDR2: SQVTM and ANQGSEA. Deletions cut 7 bases from V and 7 bases from J, with 17 bases between. The CDR3 totals 13 residues. The CDR3 DNA is TGCAGCGCCATCCGGGACACTAGAAATGAGCAGTTCTTC. This sequence encodes CSAIRDTRNEQFF.

The chain carries TRBV5-1 and TRBJ1-4, with no clear D. This CDR3 comprises 11 residues. V lost 5 bases and J lost 8, with 7 bases in between. In germline, CDR1 is SGHRS, CDR2 YFSETQ. This CDR3 is CASRLAEKLFF. In DNA form, the CDR3 reads TGCGCCAGCAGACTAGCAGAAAAACTGTTTTTT.

The V call is TRBV7-2, the J call TRBJ2-5, with TRBD2 matching over 11 bases. J gave up 5 bases and V 3 bases, and 8 bases lay outside the gene matches. CDR1 and CDR2 (germline): SGHTA, FQGNSA. CDR3 size: 16 residues. CDR3 amino acids: CASSFVAGGFGETQYF. The CDR3 DNA sequence: TGTGCCAGCAGCTTTGTAGCGGGAGGGTTTGGCGAGACCCAGTACTTC.

This clone came up a few times. The V call is TRBV2, the J call TRBJ1-5; the D gene is possibly TRBD1 (5 bases). Trimming took off 8 bases at V and 8 bases at J, with 16 bases between the two ends. Per the germline V gene, CDR1 is SNHLY and CDR2 is FYNNEI. The CDR3 length is 13 residues. The CDR3, as DNA: TGTGCCAGCTCCTGGCTCCAAGGGGAGCCCCAGCATTTT. It codes for CASSWLQGEPQHF.

V usage is TRBV28 and J usage is TRBJ1-1; no definite D call. The CDR3 spans 13 residues. The ends were cut back, 1 base at V and 7 bases at J, with 10 bases in the middle. Per germline, CDR1 MDHEN and CDR2 SYDVKM. The CDR3 sequence: CASSLSLEGEAFF. In DNA, the CDR3 is TGTGCCAGCAGTTTATCTTTGGAGGGTGAAGCTTTCTTT.

The rearrangement uses TRBV5-1 and TRBJ2-5; 8 bases match TRBD2. After removal of 4 bases from V and 3 bases from J, the junction contained 2 bases not matched to a gene. CDR3 length: 13 residues. Germline V gives CDR1 SGHRS, CDR2 YFSETQ. The DNA of the CDR3 is TGCGCCAGCAGCCTGGGACTAGAAGAGACCCAGTACTTC. Amino acids: CASSLGLEETQYF.

This chain links TRBV7-2 with TRBJ1-2; TRBD1 agrees at 7 bases. Looked up from germline, CDR1 is SGHTA and CDR2 is FQGNSA. With V trimmed by 5 bases and J by 2 bases, 2 bases remained unmatched. This CDR3 comprises 13 residues. CDR3 sequence: CASSPDRNYGYTF. The DNA for the CDR3 is TGTGCCAGCAGCCCGGACAGGAACTATGGCTACACCTTC.

The chain couples TRBV6-6 to TRBJ1-1; D is possibly TRBD1 (5 bases). The CDR3 extends over 14 amino acids. Looked up from germline, CDR1 is MNHNY and CDR2 is SVGAGI (reference sequence). Trimming removed 2 bases at V and 1 base at J, with 8 bases between. The CDR3: CASSYRGWNTEAFF. The CDR3, as DNA: TGTGCCAGCAGTTACCGGGGGTGGAACACTGAAGCTTTCTTT.

This clone was recorded a few times. This chain joins TRBV5-4 and TRBJ1-3; D gene ambiguous. Germline values: CDR1 SGHNT, CDR2 YYREEE (reference sequence). Trimming took 3 bases from V and 4 from J, leaving 11 bases between them. CDR3 size: 14 residues. The CDR3 loop reads CASSSWSAGNTIYF. The CDR3 nucleotides read TGTGCCAGCAGCTCATGGTCTGCCGGAAACACCATATATTTT. The full variable domain, rest sourced from reference TRBV5-4 and TRBJ1-3, is ETGVTQSPTHLIKTRGQQVTLRCSSQSGHNTVSWYQQALGQGPQFIFQYYREEENGRGNFPPRFSGLQFPNYSSELNVNALELDDSALYLCASSSWSAGNTIYFGEGSWLTVV.

This sequence joins TRBV5-1 and TRBJ2-7; 7 bases align to TRBD1. The CDR3 spans 14 residues. The V gene end was trimmed by 4 bases and the J gene end by 2 bases; junction bases not matched to a gene: 6. CDR1 SGHRS and CDR2 YFSETQ come from the germline V gene. In nucleotides, the CDR3 is TGCGCCAGCAGCGGACCGGGACAGACCTACGAGCAGTACTTC. This encodes CASSGPGQTYEQYF.

This clone has just a few counts. This chain links TRBV11-2 with TRBJ1-4, with D maybe TRBD1 (5 bases). CDR3 length equals 18 residues. V was shortened by 3 bases and J by 6 bases, with 23 bases between the two germline ends. Germline V gene data show CDR1 as SGHAT and CDR2 as FQNNGV. The CDR3 region is CASSFISPLGASDEKLFF. In DNA, the CDR3 is TGTGCCAGCAGCTTTATTTCACCGCTTGGGGCGAGCGATGAAAAACTGTTTTTT.

Here the CDR3 DNA reads TGTGCCAGCGCCAAGCCGGGGGGCGAGCAGTACTTC. Translating it yields CASAKPGGEQYF. The rearrangement joins TRBV7-9 to TRBJ2-7, with 7 bases aligning to TRBD2. The CDR3 totals 12 residues. Germline assignment: CDR1 SEHNR and CDR2 FQNEAQ (reference sequence). J was trimmed by 6 bases and V by 8 bases; bases with no gene match: 7.

This clone was picked up a small number of times. The DNA of the CDR3 is TGTGCCAGCAGCACTAGCGGGGGAGCGCAAGAGACCCAGTACTTC. This translates into CASSTSGGAQETQYF. V and J are TRBV2 and TRBJ2-5, with 11 bases matching TRBD2. Germline CDR1 SNHLY, CDR2 FYNNEI. The J segment lost 2 bases and the V segment lost 6 bases, leaving 5 bases of the junction unmatched. This CDR3 is built from 15 residues.

The chain recombines TRBV5-1 with TRBJ1-2; D not certain. V dropped 0 bases and J dropped 4 bases, with 13 bases sitting between them. The CDR3 runs 15 residues. The germline CDR1 and CDR2 sequences are SGHRS and YFSETQ. Written as DNA, the CDR3 is TGCGCCAGCAGCTTGGGGACCCCTCGCGTCTATGGCTACACCTTC. Translation gives CASSLGTPRVYGYTF.

The J gene is TRBJ1-2, the V gene TRBV6-6; weak D call: TRBD1 (5 bases). The V gene lost 5 bases and the J gene lost 1 base, with 8 bases spanning the gap. Germline V gene sequence: CDR1 MNHNY, CDR2 SVGAGI (reference sequence). The CDR3 covers 13 residues. For the CDR3, the DNA is TGTGCCAGCAGTCCGACAGTTAACTATGGCTACACCTTC. Protein product: CASSPTVNYGYTF.

The genes are TRBV6-1 and TRBJ2-7; TRBD2 matches at 8 bases. This CDR3 contains 16 residues. Germline CDR1 MNHNS, CDR2 SASEGT. With 2 bases clipped from V and 0 bases from J, the junction kept 6 bases outside the gene matches. CDR3 residues: CASSEFRAGGSYEQYF. CDR3 DNA sequence: TGTGCCAGCAGTGAATTTAGGGCGGGGGGCTCCTACGAGCAGTACTTC.

The gene calls are TRBV5-1 and TRBJ2-1, with a possible D match to TRBD1 (6 bases). Germline-derived CDR1 and CDR2 are SGHRS and YFSETQ. V lost 3 bases and J 4 bases, leaving 23 bases between the germline ends. The CDR3 has 18 residues. CDR3 DNA: TGCGCCAGCAGCTCGACACCACCGGGACACACTACTTACAATGAGCAGTTCTTC. Translating it yields CASSSTPPGHTTYNEQFF.

The chain couples TRBV7-3 to TRBJ2-7; 7 nucleotides align to TRBD2. After removal of 0 bases from V and 7 bases from J, the junction contained 12 bases not matched to a gene. Looked up from germline, CDR1 is SGHTA and CDR2 is FQGTGA. The CDR3 is made up of 16 amino acids. CDR3 amino acids: CASSLTGGWSQVEQYF. In nucleotides, the CDR3 is TGTGCCAGCAGCTTAACGGGAGGGTGGAGTCAAGTTGAGCAGTACTTC.

This clone has just one count. The V gene is TRBV10-3, the J gene TRBJ2-5, with D possibly matching TRBD1 (5 bases). Trimming took off 11 bases at V and 4 bases at J, with 11 bases between the two ends. The CDR3 extends over 11 amino acids. The germline gives CDR1 ENHRY, CDR2 SYGVKD. The CDR3 region is CASKGSETQYF. The CDR3 nucleotides read TGTGCCTCCAAGGGGTCAGAGACCCAGTACTTC.

CDR3 in amino acids: CASIRGGSYEQYF. CDR3 nucleotide sequence: TGTGCCAGTATTAGGGGGGGCTCCTACGAGCAGTACTTC. The rearrangement links TRBV6-6 to TRBJ2-7; possible D gene TRBD2, 7 bases. From germline, CDR1 is MNHNY and CDR2 SVGAGI (reference sequence). The germline V and J ends were trimmed by 9 bases and 0 bases, with 12 bases remaining between them. This CDR3 contains 13 residues.